The rows below give T cell receptor beta chains drawn from one sample of a study of blood T cell repertoires in COVID-19. TCRdb's table, derived via immunoSEQ multiplex PCR, lists solely in-frame clones and lacks some. The sample records 400,000 to 450,000 clones, less than 95% being singletons. Sequencing was carried out using PBMCs or T cells enriched from blood (not recorded which). The receptor set was obtained from a man aged 18 to 29 who had recovered from COVID-19. CDR3s include the opening cysteine and the closing phenylalanine or tryptophan. Each record gives: J gene, CDR3 length, V gene, D gene, clone size, CDR3 DNA, CDR3 protein. The D gene is left open where the match is weak. Expanded clones get a size class; other rows say once, few or many, or leave the size out.

j_gene: TRBJ1-6; len: 19; v_gene: TRBV27; d_gene: TRBD1; abundance: NA; CDR3nt: TGTGCCAGCAGTTTGAGTGGACAGGGAACCCTTGCCTATAATTCACCCCTCCACTTT; CDR3aa: CASSLSGQGTLAYNSPLHF
j_gene: TRBJ2-1; len: 15; v_gene: TRBV4-1; d_gene: TRBD2; abundance: NA; CDR3nt: TGCGCCAGCAGCTCGACTAGCGAATCATACAATGAGCAGTTCTTC; CDR3aa: CASSSTSESYNEQFF
j_gene: TRBJ2-1; len: 18; v_gene: TRBV7-2; d_gene: TRBD2; abundance: NA; CDR3nt: TGTGCCAGCGGACGTCCCTGGGAGCGGGAGGACCAATTCAATGAGCAGTTCTTC; CDR3aa: CASGRPWEREDQFNEQFF
j_gene: TRBJ1-5; len: 15; v_gene: TRBV5-5; d_gene: NA; abundance: NA; CDR3nt: TGTGCCAGCAGCTTAACGGGGAATGAAAATCAGCCCCAGCATTTT; CDR3aa: CASSLTGNENQPQHF
j_gene: TRBJ2-3; len: 15; v_gene: TRBV5-1; d_gene: TRBD2; abundance: once; CDR3nt: TGCGCCAGCAGCTTGGCGTCGGGAGGACCAGATACGCAGTATTTT; CDR3aa: CASSLASGGPDTQYF
j_gene: TRBJ2-7; len: 14; v_gene: TRBV7-9; d_gene: NA; abundance: once; CDR3nt: TGTGCCAGCAGCTTAGGACTAGTTGCCTACGAGCAGTACTTC; CDR3aa: CASSLGLVAYEQYF
j_gene: TRBJ2-7; len: 13; v_gene: TRBV12-3/TRBV12-4; d_gene: NA; abundance: NA; CDR3nt: TGTGCCAGCACAGATAGGACAGCCCTTCAGCAGTACTTC; CDR3aa: CASTDRTALQQYF
j_gene: TRBJ2-1; len: 18; v_gene: TRBV7-3; d_gene: NA; abundance: NA; CDR3nt: TGTGCCAGCAGCCCGAAACGAAGTAGTATTGCCTCCTACAATGAGCAGTTCTTC; CDR3aa: CASSPKRSSIASYNEQFF
j_gene: TRBJ2-7; len: 18; v_gene: TRBV3-1/TRBV3-2; d_gene: TRBD1; abundance: NA; CDR3nt: TGTGCCAGCAGCCAAGACCCTTGGACAGGTAGGGCCAACTACGAGCAGTACTTC; CDR3aa: CASSQDPWTGRANYEQYF
j_gene: TRBJ1-6; len: 15; v_gene: TRBV28; d_gene: TRBD1; abundance: NA; CDR3nt: TGTGCCAGCAGCCGCGGAGGGGGCCAAATTTCACCCCTCCACTTT; CDR3aa: CASSRGGGQISPLHF
j_gene: TRBJ2-1; len: 16; v_gene: TRBV24-1; d_gene: TRBD2; abundance: NA; CDR3nt: TGTGCCACCAGTGATCCGAATAGCGGGAGGGAAAATGAGCAGTTCTTC; CDR3aa: CATSDPNSGRENEQFF
j_gene: TRBJ1-1; len: 12; v_gene: TRBV10-1; d_gene: NA; abundance: NA; CDR3nt: TGCGCCAGCAGTGAGTTGCTAGGTGAAGCTTTCTTT; CDR3aa: CASSELLGEAFF
j_gene: TRBJ1-3; len: 13; v_gene: TRBV30; d_gene: NA; abundance: NA; CDR3nt: TGTGCCTCCTATCGCGGCTCTGGAAACACCATATATTTT; CDR3aa: CASYRGSGNTIYF
j_gene: TRBJ1-4; len: 16; v_gene: TRBV7-9; d_gene: NA; abundance: NA; CDR3nt: TGTGCCAGCAGCCCGGTCACAGCCGAGGGCCTTGAAAAACTGTTTTTT; CDR3aa: CASSPVTAEGLEKLFF
j_gene: TRBJ2-7; len: 15; v_gene: TRBV13; d_gene: NA; abundance: NA; CDR3nt: TGTGCCAGCAGCTCAGGCACTACAGGGCCCTACGAGCAGTACTTC; CDR3aa: CASSSGTTGPYEQYF
j_gene: TRBJ1-1; len: 12; v_gene: TRBV5-1; d_gene: NA; abundance: NA; CDR3nt: TGCGCCAGCAGCTCCGGGGGGCTTGGAGCTTTCTTT; CDR3aa: CASSSGGLGAFF
j_gene: TRBJ1-1; len: 13; v_gene: TRBV3-1/TRBV3-2; d_gene: NA; abundance: few; CDR3nt: TGTGCCAGCAGCCAATTCCAGGGATCTGAAGCTTTCTTT; CDR3aa: CASSQFQGSEAFF
j_gene: TRBJ2-1; len: 14; v_gene: TRBV5-5; d_gene: TRBD1; abundance: once; CDR3nt: TGTGCCAGCAGCTTGGGACAGGGTATGGATGAGCAGTTCTTC; CDR3aa: CASSLGQGMDEQFF
j_gene: TRBJ1-1; len: 15; v_gene: TRBV28; d_gene: NA; abundance: NA; CDR3nt: TGTGCCAGCAGTTTAGGTGGGCAGGTAGGCACTGAAGCTTTCTTT; CDR3aa: CASSLGGQVGTEAFF
j_gene: TRBJ2-4; len: 14; v_gene: TRBV2; d_gene: NA; abundance: once; CDR3nt: TGTGCCAGCAGTGATTCGGGGGCCAAAAACATTCAGTACTTC; CDR3aa: CASSDSGAKNIQYF
j_gene: TRBJ2-7; len: 14; v_gene: TRBV3-1/TRBV3-2; d_gene: NA; abundance: NA; CDR3nt: TGTGCCAGCAGCCAAGATCCAGGCTCCTACGAGCAGTACTTC; CDR3aa: CASSQDPGSYEQYF
j_gene: TRBJ1-1; len: 14; v_gene: TRBV9; d_gene: NA; abundance: NA; CDR3nt: TGTGCCAGCGGTTCAACAGGGAAGAACACTGAAGCTTTCTTT; CDR3aa: CASGSTGKNTEAFF
j_gene: TRBJ1-1; len: 14; v_gene: TRBV29-1; d_gene: NA; abundance: NA; CDR3nt: TGCAGCGTTTATGGACAGCTGATGAACACTGAAGCTTTCTTT; CDR3aa: CSVYGQLMNTEAFF
j_gene: TRBJ2-1; len: 13; v_gene: TRBV9; d_gene: NA; abundance: NA; CDR3nt: TGTGCCAGCAGCGTAGCGTACGAGCGGGAGCAGTTCTTC; CDR3aa: CASSVAYEREQFF
j_gene: TRBJ2-7; len: 16; v_gene: TRBV3-1/TRBV3-2; d_gene: NA; abundance: NA; CDR3nt: TGTGCCAGCAGCCAAGAAACGAGCCAGGCCTCCTACGAGCAGTACTTC; CDR3aa: CASSQETSQASYEQYF